This T cell receptor beta chain comes out of a study of shared clonotypes between healthy human individuals. Concerning this clone: At the DNA level, this CDR3 is encoded by other sequences in the same sample as well.

Germline values: CDR1 SGHRS, CDR2 YFSETQ. V was pared by 4 bases and J by 2 bases, with 8 bases between. The CDR3 runs to 13 residues. For each subset, genomic DNA was distributed in equal portions over several immunoSEQ plates. TCRdb keeps only in-frame clones here, not all; method: immunoSEQ multiplex PCR. The repertoire consists of over a million clones, with around 78% occurring once and the leading ten covering around 0.47%. Only Caucasian adults living in Nashville, Tennessee served as donors. The source material was memory CD4+ T cells from PBMCs. Sample subset: CD45RA-negative fraction. The chain is built from TRBV5-1 and TRBJ2-3, with D unclear. This TCR was recovered from a man aged 18 to 35 in good health. Some clones in this sample may be carry-over from other donors' samples. The DNA for the CDR3 is TGCGCCAGCAGCACCGGTTCCACAGATACGCAGTATTTT. Translated: CASSTGSTDTQYF.